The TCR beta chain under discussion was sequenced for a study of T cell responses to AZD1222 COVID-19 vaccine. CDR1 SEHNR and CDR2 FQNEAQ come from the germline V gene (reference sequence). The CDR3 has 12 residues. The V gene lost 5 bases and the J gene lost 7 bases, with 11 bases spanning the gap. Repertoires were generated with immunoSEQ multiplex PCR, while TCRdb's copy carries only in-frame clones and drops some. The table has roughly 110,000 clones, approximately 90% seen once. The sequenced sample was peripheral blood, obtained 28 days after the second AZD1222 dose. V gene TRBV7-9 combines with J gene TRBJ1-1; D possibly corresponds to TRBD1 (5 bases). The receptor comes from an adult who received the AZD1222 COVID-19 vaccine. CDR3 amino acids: CASSDRQIEAFF. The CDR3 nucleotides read TGTGCCAGCAGCGACCGACAGATTGAAGCTTTCTTT.